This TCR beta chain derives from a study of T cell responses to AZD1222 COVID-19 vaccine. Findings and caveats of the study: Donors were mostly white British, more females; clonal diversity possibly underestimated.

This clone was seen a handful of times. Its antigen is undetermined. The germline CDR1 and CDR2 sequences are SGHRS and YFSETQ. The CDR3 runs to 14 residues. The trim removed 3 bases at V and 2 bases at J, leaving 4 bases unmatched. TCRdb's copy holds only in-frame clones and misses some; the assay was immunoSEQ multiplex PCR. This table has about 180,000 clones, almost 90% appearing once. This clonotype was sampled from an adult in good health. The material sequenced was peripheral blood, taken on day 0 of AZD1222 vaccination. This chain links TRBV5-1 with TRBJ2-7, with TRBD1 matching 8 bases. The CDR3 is CASSSGQVTYEQYF. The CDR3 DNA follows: TGCGCCAGCAGCTCGGGACAGGTCACCTACGAGCAGTACTTC. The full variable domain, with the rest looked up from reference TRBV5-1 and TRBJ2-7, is KAGVTQTPRYLIKTRGQQVTLSCSPISGHRSVSWYQQTPGQGLQFLFEYFSETQRNKGNFPGRFSGRQFSNSRSEMNVSTLELGDSALYLCASSSGQVTYEQYFGPGTRLTVT.